The T cell receptor (beta chain) described here comes from a study of T cells in Graves' hyperthyroidism and ophthalmopathy. Source material for PBMCs was about 11 ml fresh peripheral blood. Germline V CDR1 and CDR2: DFQATT, SNEGSKA (reference sequence). The trim removed 2 bases at V and 2 bases at J, leaving 5 bases unmatched. The CDR3 is 15 amino acids. The sample holds many counts of this clonotype. Its target is unknown. Amplified regions were TCR beta CDR3 sequences from RNA transcripts. HTBI primers were used for first-round RT-PCR of the TCR CDR3. TCRdb itself ran the multiplex PCR reads through MiXCR, one entry per CDR3 protein. The sample holds about 350,000 distinct CDR3 sequences; 11% to 15% are singletons and the top ten take 20% to 25%. Study results and caveats: Among clonotypes expanded in thyroid above 0.001, most were also found in blood. The model predicted ophthalmopathy a median approximately seven months before onset.

The sample taken for sequencing was blood. This TCR was recovered from a woman in her thirties with Graves' hyperthyroidism. The chain combines TRBV20-1 with TRBJ2-5; 10 bases are a match to TRBD1. The CDR3 is CSARWDRGLQETQYF. For the CDR3, the DNA is TGCAGTGCTAGATGGGACAGGGGCTTACAAGAGACCCAGTACTTC.